The sample holds one count of the clone carrying this TCR beta chain. The regulatory T cell sort gate was CD4+CD25hiCD127low/negative. Only in-frame clones appear in the TCRdb table, and some are missing; sequencing was by immunoSEQ multiplex PCR. The data hold fewer than 25,000 clones, with around 90% observed a single time. This sample is part of a study of B cell selection in AIRE deficiency. CDR3 size: 15 residues. J gave up 2 bases and V 4 bases, and 5 bases lay outside the gene matches. The germline gives CDR1 MNHGY, CDR2 SVAAGI. Sequenced input: CD4+CD25+ Tregs sorted from PBMCs. This TCR was sampled from a human donor in good health. The rearrangement joins TRBV6-9 to TRBJ1-5; TRBD1 aligns across 7 bases. The DNA of the CDR3 is TGTGCCAGCAGTTCAGACAGGGTTGGCAATCAGCCCCAGCATTTT. Protein product: CASSSDRVGNQPQHF.